The 21 T cell receptor beta chains in this list originate from one sample, sequenced in a study of shared clonotypes between healthy human individuals. The data were produced by immunoSEQ multiplex PCR, yet TCRdb's version contains in-frame clones alone and is incomplete. Among 2 million to 2.5 million clones listed, about 92% were seen once. The sequencing input was naive CD4+ T cells from PBMCs. Subset denoted: CD45RA+ positively selected. Every receptor here comes from a man younger than 35 in good health. Some clones in this sample may be carry-over from other donors' samples.

This clone was recorded only once. V usage is TRBV7-3 and J usage is TRBJ2-6, with TRBD2 identical over 7 bases. Germline trimming cut 8 bases from V and 4 bases from J; bases unmatched to any gene: 8. The CDR3 runs to 15 residues. CDR1 and CDR2 (germline): SGHTA, FQGTGA. CDR3 sequence (DNA): TGTGCCAGCGCCCCGGGGGGTTCAGGGGCCAACGTCCTGACTTTC. It codes for CASAPGGSGANVLTF.

V is TRBV5-1 and J is TRBJ2-1, with a tentative D call TRBD2 (5 bases). From germline, CDR1 is SGHRS and CDR2 YFSETQ. V gave up 0 bases and J gave up 5 bases, with 12 bases separating them. This CDR3 has 15 amino acids. The DNA for the CDR3 is TGCGCCAGCAGCTTGGTGGGCGGACTGAACAATGAGCAGTTCTTC. Translated: CASSLVGGLNNEQFF.

Notes on this clone: Other nucleotide sequences in the sample specify the same CDR3. The chain links TRBV7-2 to TRBJ2-2; D is unclear. Trimming cost V 3 bases and J 5 bases, with 7 bases left between them. The CDR3 is made up of 13 amino acids. Germline V gene data show CDR1 as SGHTA and CDR2 as FQGNSA. The DNA for the CDR3 is TGTGCCAGCAGCTTTGACGGAACCGGGGAGCTGTTTTTT. Translation gives CASSFDGTGELFF.

For the CDR3, the DNA is TGTGCCAGCAGTGAATTTGGCAGGTTGGGCACTGAAGCTTTCTTT. Translated, it gives CASSEFGRLGTEAFF. The rearrangement links TRBV25-1 to TRBJ1-1, with D unresolved. The germline V and J ends were trimmed by 1 base and 4 bases, with 13 bases remaining between them. The length of the CDR3 is 15 residues. Germline V CDR1 and CDR2: MGHDK, SYGVNS.

This sequence joins TRBV2 and TRBJ2-4; D may be TRBD2 (5 bases). The CDR3 is made up of 14 amino acids. The ends were cut back, 1 base at V and 11 bases at J, with 15 bases in the middle. Germline-derived CDR1 and CDR2 are SNHLY and FYNNEI. The DNA for the CDR3 is TGTGCCAGCAGTGAAGTTTTGAGGGTTGAATTTCAGTACTTC. It codes for CASSEVLRVEFQYF.

J is TRBJ2-7 and V is TRBV7-2, with unresolved D. Germline assignment: CDR1 SGHTA and CDR2 FQGNSA. The CDR3 loop spans 14 amino acids. Trimming removed 3 bases at V and 2 bases at J, with 11 bases between. Here the CDR3 reads CASSLYRATYEQYF. The DNA of the CDR3 is TGTGCCAGCAGCTTGTACCGGGCCACCTACGAGCAGTACTTC.

The chain uses TRBV5-4 and TRBJ2-2; D is perhaps TRBD1 (5 bases). Trimming shortened V by 4 bases and J by 1 base, and 8 bases separated the two germline ends. This CDR3 has 14 amino acids. Germline V lookup: CDR1 SGHNT, CDR2 YYREEE (reference sequence). The CDR3 DNA sequence: TGTGCCAGCAGCCAGACAGAGAACACCGGGGAGCTGTTTTTT. Its translation: CASSQTENTGELFF.

Note on this clone: Other DNA sequences in the sample encode the same CDR3. V is TRBV6-5 and J is TRBJ2-7, with 11 nucleotides matching TRBD2. The CDR3 is 12 residues long. V lost 6 bases to trimming and J lost 6 bases; unmatched junction nucleotides: 1. The germline gives CDR1 MNHEY, CDR2 SVGAGI. The CDR3 region has the DNA TGTGCCAGCAGGGGGACTAGCGGCGAGCAGTACTTC. Encoded protein: CASRGTSGEQYF.

V is TRBV11-3 and J is TRBJ1-1, with 12 bases lining up with TRBD1. Germline values: CDR1 SGHNT, CDR2 YENEEA. The CDR3 is 14 amino acids. J gave up 10 bases and V 4 bases, and 7 bases lay outside the gene matches. The CDR3 spells CASSSTGTGGAAFF. CDR3 in DNA: TGTGCCAGCAGCTCTACCGGGACAGGGGGCGCAGCTTTCTTT.

The chain joins TRBV7-9 to TRBJ2-6; no clear D gene. The CDR3 sequence is 16 residues long. V was trimmed by 1 base and J by 0 bases, leaving 7 bases between them. Germline loops: CDR1 SEHNR, CDR2 FQNEAQ (reference sequence). As DNA, the CDR3 is TGTGCCAGCAGCTTAGTTAGGTCCTCTGGGGCCAACGTCCTGACTTTC. Its protein is CASSLVRSSGANVLTF.

The chain employs TRBV6-5 and TRBJ2-3; no clear D gene. The CDR3 contains 16 residues. V was pared by 0 bases and J by 3 bases, with 13 bases between. CDR1 is MNHEY and CDR2 is SVGAGI in the germline V gene. CDR3 DNA sequence: TGTGCCAGCAGTTACTCGAGCCCCCTCTTGACAGATACGCAGTATTTT. Translated: CASSYSSPLLTDTQYF.

CDR3 in DNA: TGCGCCAGCAGCTCGGGGACTGCTTGGGCCAACGTCCTGACTTTC. As protein: CASSSGTAWANVLTF. The V gene is TRBV5-1, the J gene TRBJ2-6, with D maybe TRBD2 (6 bases). Trimming pared 3 bases from V and 5 bases from J, leaving 12 bases between. Germline CDR1 SGHRS, CDR2 YFSETQ. The CDR3 loop spans 15 amino acids.

The chain is built from TRBV5-4 and TRBJ2-6, with D perhaps matching TRBD2 (5 bases). CDR3 length: 16 amino acids. Trimming pared 4 bases from V and 2 bases from J, leaving 13 bases between. The V gene's germline CDR1 is SGHNT and CDR2 YYREEE (reference sequence). The CDR3 protein is CASSAGQPPGANVLTF. CDR3 DNA sequence: TGTGCCAGCAGCGCGGGCCAGCCCCCTGGGGCCAACGTCCTGACTTTC.

This rearrangement joins TRBV6-5 to TRBJ1-6; D is perhaps TRBD1 (5 bases). Per germline, CDR1 MNHEY and CDR2 SVGAGI. The CDR3 length is 15 residues. The V end lost 7 bases, the J end lost 6 bases, and 16 bases lay between the germline ends. The CDR3 loop is CASTYTGRGNSPLHF. As DNA, the CDR3 is TGTGCCAGCACCTACACGGGGAGGGGTAATTCACCCCTCCACTTT.

The chain recombines TRBV10-3 with TRBJ2-7; D may be TRBD1 (5 bases). In germline, CDR1 is ENHRY, CDR2 SYGVKD. V was pared by 0 bases and J by 4 bases, with 16 bases between. CDR3 length equals 16 residues. CDR3 sequence: CAISESTDNPSYEQYF. The CDR3 bases are TGTGCCATCAGTGAGTCGACAGATAACCCCTCGTACGAGCAGTACTTC.

The gene calls are TRBV27 and TRBJ1-3; D is ambiguous. Trimming stripped 3 bases from V and 0 bases from J, with 9 bases between. Germline V gene data show CDR1 as MNHEY and CDR2 as SMNVEV (reference sequence). The CDR3 has 15 residues. CDR3 nucleotide sequence: TGTGCCAGCAGTTTCCGTCTCAGCTCTGGAAACACCATATATTTT. It is translated as CASSFRLSSGNTIYF.

CDR3 DNA sequence: TGTGCCAGCAGCTTGGTCCGATCGGGGGACAGGGCTGGAGAGACCCAGTACTTC. It encodes CASSLVRSGDRAGETQYF. J is TRBJ2-5 and V is TRBV5-5, with 9 bases matching TRBD1. This CDR3 has 18 residues. Germline loops: CDR1 SGHKS, CDR2 YYEKEE (reference sequence). Germline trimming cut 0 bases from V and 4 bases from J; bases unmatched to any gene: 13. The variable domain in full, with the rest retrieved from reference TRBV5-5 and TRBJ2-5, is DAGVTQSPTHLIKTRGQQVTLRCSPISGHKSVSWYQQVLGQGPQFIFQYYEKEERGRGNFPDRFSARQFPNYSSELNVNALLLGDSALYLCASSLVRSGDRAGETQYFGPGTRLLVL.

The genes are TRBV27 and TRBJ2-1; D is possibly TRBD2 (6 bases). The CDR3 loop spans 16 amino acids. The V gene lost 0 bases and the J gene lost 4 bases, with 13 bases spanning the gap. In germline, CDR1 is MNHEY, CDR2 SMNVEV (reference sequence). CDR3 DNA sequence: TGTGCCAGCAGTTTATCGAGGGGCGGGGTATACAATGAGCAGTTCTTC. Amino acids: CASSLSRGGVYNEQFF.

V gene TRBV5-1 combines with J gene TRBJ2-1, with D perhaps assigned TRBD1 or TRBD2 (6 bases each). V was pared by 5 bases and J by 4 bases, with 13 bases between. The CDR3 runs 14 residues. Germline V gene lookup returns CDR1 SGHRS and CDR2 YFSETQ. CDR3 residues: CASREGTRYNEQFF. CDR3 nucleotides: TGCGCCAGCAGGGAGGGGACAAGATACAATGAGCAGTTCTTC.

Comment on this clone: Distinct nucleotide sequences in the sample also encode this CDR3. This chain uses TRBV28 with TRBJ1-2; D is unresolved. V lost 8 bases and J 0 bases, leaving 1 base between the germline ends. Germline assignment: CDR1 MDHEN and CDR2 SYDVKM. The CDR3 is 10 amino acids. CDR3 sequence: CASSNYGYTF. The CDR3 nucleotides are TGTGCCAGCTCTAACTATGGCTACACCTTC.

V and J are TRBV30 and TRBJ1-2, with D hard to call. Germline CDR1 GTSNPN, CDR2 SVGIG (reference sequence). Trimming shortened V by 4 bases and J by 4 bases, and 10 bases separated the two germline ends. The CDR3 has 12 residues. The CDR3 spells CAWNRPFYGYTF. CDR3 DNA: TGTGCCTGGAACCGGCCCTTCTATGGCTACACCTTC.